This T cell receptor beta chain comes out of a study of shared clonotypes between healthy human individuals. Profiled with immunoSEQ multiplex PCR; TCRdb holds only in-frame clones, not every one. The sample has approximately 980,000 clones, around three quarters seen once; the top ten hold approximately 1.5%. V lost 4 bases and J 5 bases, leaving 9 bases between the germline ends. CDR1 is KGHSH, CDR2 LQKENI, per germline. CDR3 length: 12 amino acids. Sequences were obtained from memory CD4+ T cells sorted from blood. Documented subset: CD45RA-negative fraction. This TCR was recovered from a man aged 18-30 years in good health. The rearrangement uses TRBV18 and TRBJ2-7; D perhaps matches TRBD2 (5 bases). This chain's CDR3 is CASSRLEDEQYF. CDR3 nucleotides: TGTGCCAGCTCACGCCTGGAGGACGAGCAGTACTTC.